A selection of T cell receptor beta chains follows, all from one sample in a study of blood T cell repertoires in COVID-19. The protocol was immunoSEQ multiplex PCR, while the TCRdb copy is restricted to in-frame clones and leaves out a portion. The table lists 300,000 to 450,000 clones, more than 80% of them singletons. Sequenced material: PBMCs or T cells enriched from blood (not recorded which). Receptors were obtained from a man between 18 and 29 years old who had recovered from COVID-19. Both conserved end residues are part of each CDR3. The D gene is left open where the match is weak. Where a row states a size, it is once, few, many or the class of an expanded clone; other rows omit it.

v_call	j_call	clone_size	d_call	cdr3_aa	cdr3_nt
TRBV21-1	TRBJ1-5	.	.	CASSRGVGQPQHF	TGTGCCAGCAGCCGGGGAGTCGGTCAGCCCCAGCATTTT
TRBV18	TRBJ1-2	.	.	CASSPRRAGDGYTF	TGTGCCAGCTCACCACGGAGAGCAGGGGATGGCTACACCTTC
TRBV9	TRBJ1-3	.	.	CASSPTGSSGNTIYF	TGTGCCAGCAGCCCTACAGGGAGCTCTGGAAACACCATATATTTT
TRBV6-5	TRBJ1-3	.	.	CASTPMAGNTIYF	TGTGCCAGCACCCCTATGGCTGGAAACACCATATATTTT
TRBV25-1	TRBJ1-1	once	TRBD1	CASSERDSPVNTEAFF	TGTGCCAGCAGTGAACGGGACAGTCCTGTGAACACTGAAGCTTTCTTT
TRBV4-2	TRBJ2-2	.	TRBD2	CASRGTGTSAGELFF	TGTGCCAGCAGGGGCACCGGGACTAGCGCCGGGGAGCTGTTTTTT
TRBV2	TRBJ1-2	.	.	CASKAGQTPYGYTF	TGTGCCAGCAAGGCAGGACAGACACCCTATGGCTACACCTTC
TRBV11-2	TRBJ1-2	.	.	CASSLIRGAGVDGYTF	TGTGCCAGCAGCTTAATTCGGGGCGCGGGGGTCGACGGCTACACCTTC
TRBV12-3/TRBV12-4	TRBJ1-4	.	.	CASSSNRERVFF	TGTGCCAGCAGTTCGAACAGGGAAAGGGTGTTTTTT
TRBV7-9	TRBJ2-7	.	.	CASSSFGSSYEQYF	TGTGCCAGCAGCTCGTTCGGTAGCTCCTACGAGCAGTACTTC
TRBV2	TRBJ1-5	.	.	CASSEVAVSNQPQHF	TGTGCCAGCAGTGAAGTGGCAGTTAGCAATCAGCCCCAGCATTTT
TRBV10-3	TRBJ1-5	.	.	CAISDGQSNQPQHF	TGTGCCATCAGTGATGGACAGTCTAATCAGCCCCAGCATTTT
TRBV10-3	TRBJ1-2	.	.	CAISGTGRAGGYTF	TGTGCCATCAGCGGAACAGGGAGAGCGGGGGGCTACACCTTC
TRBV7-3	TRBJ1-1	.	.	CASRLQENTEAFF	TGTGCCAGCAGGTTGCAGGAGAACACTGAAGCTTTCTTT
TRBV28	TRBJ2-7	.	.	CASRIRDNYEQYF	TGTGCCAGCAGAATCCGGGACAACTACGAGCAGTACTTC
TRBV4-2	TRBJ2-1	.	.	CASSQEVRHRVRNNEQFF	TGTGCCAGCAGCCAAGAGGTCCGACACAGGGTACGGAACAATGAGCAGTTCTTC
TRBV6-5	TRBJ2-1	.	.	CASRPFAGEQFF	TGTGCCAGCAGACCCTTTGCGGGGGAGCAGTTCTTC
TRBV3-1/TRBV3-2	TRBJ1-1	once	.	CASSQVGGLPEAFF	TGTGCCAGCAGCCAAGTGGGAGGGCTGCCTGAAGCTTTCTTT
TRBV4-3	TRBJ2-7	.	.	CASSPQITYEQYF	TGCGCCAGCAGCCCACAGATAACCTACGAGCAGTACTTC
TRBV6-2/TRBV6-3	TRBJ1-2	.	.	CASSPSGIGGYTF	TGTGCCAGCAGTCCCTCCGGGATCGGGGGCTACACCTTC
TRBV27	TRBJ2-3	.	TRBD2	CASTGTSGGAVDTQYF	TGTGCCAGCACCGGGACTAGCGGGGGGGCAGTAGATACGCAGTATTTT
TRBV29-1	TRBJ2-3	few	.	CSVAVSSTDTQYF	TGCAGCGTTGCTGTCTCTAGCACAGATACGCAGTATTTT
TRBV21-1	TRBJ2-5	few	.	CASSKALIQETQYF	TGTGCCAGCAGCAAAGCCCTAATCCAAGAGACCCAGTACTTC
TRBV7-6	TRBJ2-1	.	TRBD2	CASSPGTNRGTPYNEQFF	TGTGCCAGCAGCCCAGGGACTAACCGGGGTACTCCTTACAATGAGCAGTTCTTC
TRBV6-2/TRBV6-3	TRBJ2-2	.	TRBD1	CASSEGTGERHTGELFF	TGTGCCAGCAGCGAAGGGACAGGGGAGAGGCACACCGGGGAGCTGTTTTTT
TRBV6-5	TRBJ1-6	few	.	CASRVGAWNSPLHF	TGTGCCAGCAGGGTGGGGGCCTGGAATTCACCCCTCCACTTT
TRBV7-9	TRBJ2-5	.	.	CASSPSIGGQETQYF	TGTGCCAGCAGCCCCTCTATCGGGGGCCAAGAGACCCAGTACTTC
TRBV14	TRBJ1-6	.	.	CASSQEVGPLHF	TGTGCCAGCAGCCAAGAGGTCGGACCCCTCCACTTT
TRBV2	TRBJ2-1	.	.	CASKPRGYYNEQFF	TGTGCCAGCAAGCCCAGGGGATACTACAATGAGCAGTTCTTC
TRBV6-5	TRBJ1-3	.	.	CASIAAPGEGNTIYF	TGTGCCAGCATCGCCGCCCCAGGGGAAGGAAACACCATATATTTT
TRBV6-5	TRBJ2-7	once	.	CASSSYTGLQYF	TGTGCCAGCAGTTCCTACACAGGGCTGCAGTACTTC
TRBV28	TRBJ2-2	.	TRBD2	CASRKREAANTGELFF	TGTGCCAGCAGAAAGCGGGAGGCCGCGAACACCGGGGAGCTGTTTTTT
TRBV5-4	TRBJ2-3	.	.	CASSFYSSLTDTQYF	TGTGCCAGCAGCTTTTACTCTTCTCTCACAGATACGCAGTATTTT
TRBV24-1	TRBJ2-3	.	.	CATSDSNRDPTDTQYF	TGTGCCACCAGTGATTCCAACAGGGACCCCACAGATACGCAGTATTTT
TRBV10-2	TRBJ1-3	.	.	CASRESGPGNTIYF	TGCGCCAGCCGCGAGTCGGGCCCTGGAAACACCATATATTTT
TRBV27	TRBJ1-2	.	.	CASSHRRSYGYTF	TGTGCCAGCAGCCACCGACGGAGTTATGGCTACACCTTC
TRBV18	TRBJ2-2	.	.	CASSAGATGELFF	TGTGCCAGCTCAGCCGGAGCCACCGGGGAGCTGTTTTTT
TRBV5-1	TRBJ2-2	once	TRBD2	CASSWRASGSPGELFF	TGCGCCAGCAGCTGGCGGGCTAGCGGTTCTCCCGGGGAGCTGTTTTTT
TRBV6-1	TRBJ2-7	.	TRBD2	CASSEAGIMAGGAEQYF	TGTGCCAGCAGTGAAGCTGGGATAATGGCGGGGGGAGCCGAGCAGTACTTC
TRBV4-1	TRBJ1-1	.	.	CASSQGRDMNTEAFF	TGCGCCAGCAGCCAAGGAAGGGACATGAACACTGAAGCTTTCTTT
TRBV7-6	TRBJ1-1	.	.	CASSGKSQRGSTEAFF	TGTGCCAGCAGCGGCAAATCGCAGCGGGGTTCCACTGAAGCTTTCTTT
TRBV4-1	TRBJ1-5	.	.	CASSPGMGRNQPQHF	TGCGCCAGCAGTCCAGGGATGGGGCGCAATCAGCCCCAGCATTTT
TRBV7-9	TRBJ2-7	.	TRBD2	CASSLGGGGSSYEQYF	TGTGCCAGCAGCTTAGGTGGCGGGGGGAGTTCCTACGAGCAGTACTTC